Listed below are T cell receptor beta chains from one sample, sequenced in a study of blood T cells in healthy people across ages. TCRdb redid the calling of the 5' RACE reads with MiXCR, one entry per CDR3 protein. The table records about 830,000 distinct CDR3 sequences, roughly 60% of them present only once. The sample taken for sequencing was blood. These receptors were taken from a man aged 30-40 years in good health. Both conserved end residues are part of each CDR3. The D gene is left open where the match is weak. Not all rows give a size; the values are once, few, many and, for expanded clones, a class.

v_call,clone_size,j_call,d_call,cdr3_nt,cdr3_aa
TRBV5-4,NA,TRBJ1-2,NA,TGTGCCAGCAACTCAGAGGGACTTACTTGGGGCTACACCTTC,CASNSEGLTWGYTF
TRBV6-2/TRBV6-3,NA,TRBJ1-5,NA,TGTGCCAGCAGACAAACTTTCGAGACAAATAGCAATCAGCCCCAGCATTTT,CASRQTFETNSNQPQHF
TRBV6-1,NA,TRBJ2-5,NA,TGTGCCAGCAGTGAACTCCTCCAAGAGACCCAGTACTTC,CASSELLQETQYF
TRBV12-3/TRBV12-4,NA,TRBJ1-1,TRBD1,TGTGCCAGCACCAAATGGGACAGGGGAAGGCAAAGGGCTGAAGCTTTCTTT,CASTKWDRGRQRAEAFF
TRBV5-1,NA,TRBJ2-6,TRBD1,TGCGCCAGCAGCCCAATCGGGACAGGGCTCAGTGTCCTGACTTTC,CASSPIGTGLSVLTF
TRBV4-2,few,TRBJ2-3,TRBD2,TGTGCCAGCAGCCCACGGGGGGGCATTGGCACAGATACGCAGTATTTT,CASSPRGGIGTDTQYF
TRBV29-1,few,TRBJ1-6,NA,TGCAGATTATTGGGCACCCGGAATTCACCCCTCCACTTT,CRLLGTRNSPLHF
TRBV6-2/TRBV6-3,NA,TRBJ2-1,TRBD1,TGTGCCAGCAGTTACGAAATCGGGACAGGGATCTACAATGAGCAGTTCTTC,CASSYEIGTGIYNEQFF
TRBV24-1,once,TRBJ2-1,NA,TGTGCCATGGAATGTCTGGGGGCGCGGAATGAGCAGTTCTTC,CAMECLGARNEQFF
TRBV10-3,NA,TRBJ2-1,TRBD1,TGTGCCATCAGGGGACAGGGCGAAATCGATGAGCAGTTCTTC,CAIRGQGEIDEQFF
TRBV12-3/TRBV12-4,NA,TRBJ1-2,TRBD1,TGTGCCAGCACCAAGACAGGGATCTATGGCTACACCTTC,CASTKTGIYGYTF
TRBV29-1,NA,TRBJ2-3,NA,TGCAGCGTTGGGGCCCCCAAGTGGGCGAGCACAGATACGCAGTATTTT,CSVGAPKWASTDTQYF
TRBV7-2,NA,TRBJ2-3,TRBD2,TGTGCCAGCAGCTTATCTGCGGGAGAGAACCGATATACGCAGTATTTT,CASSLSAGENRYTQYF
TRBV9,NA,TRBJ2-7,NA,TGTGCCAGCAGCTTAGGGATCATGAATGAGCAGTACTTC,CASSLGIMNEQYF
TRBV29-1,once,TRBJ2-2,NA,TGCAGCGTTGAAAACGGCGGGGAGCTGTTTTTT,CSVENGGELFF
TRBV5-1,few,TRBJ2-7,NA,TGCGCCAGCAGCTTCAGGGCGGGTGAGCAGTACTTC,CASSFRAGEQYF
TRBV7-9,NA,TRBJ2-1,NA,TGTGCCAGCAGCATAGGGGGGGAGGGCCCTCTTTTGAACAATGAGCAGTTCTTC,CASSIGGEGPLLNNEQFF
TRBV29-1,NA,TRBJ2-5,TRBD1,TGCAGCGTGGAAACAGGGGGCGTCGAGACCCAGTACTTC,CSVETGGVETQYF
TRBV5-1,NA,TRBJ2-1,NA,TGCGCCAGCAGCTCGGACGGGGATGAGCAGTTCTTC,CASSSDGDEQFF
TRBV20-1,few,TRBJ2-3,NA,TGCAGTGCCCGAGGGGGTATGGGCACAGATACGCAGTATTTT,CSARGGMGTDTQYF
TRBV7-2,NA,TRBJ1-2,TRBD1,TGTGCCAGCAGCTTGGACAGGGAGGTGGGCTACACCTTC,CASSLDREVGYTF
TRBV20-1,NA,TRBJ2-7,TRBD2,TGCAGTGCTAGAGCACGAGCGGGGACCTACGAGCAGTACTTC,CSARARAGTYEQYF
TRBV4-3,few,TRBJ2-5,TRBD1,TGCGCCAGCAGCCGAGGACGAGACAGGGGGGGGGAGACCCAGTACTTC,CASSRGRDRGGETQYF
TRBV5-1,NA,TRBJ1-4,NA,TGCGCCAGCAGCGTCGCCGGAACAGCCGATACAACTAATGAAAAACTGTTTTTT,CASSVAGTADTTNEKLFF
TRBV12-3/TRBV12-4,NA,TRBJ2-3,TRBD2,TGTGCCAGCAGTCTGGGACTAGCCTCAGATACGCAGTATTTT,CASSLGLASDTQYF
TRBV20-1,many,TRBJ2-5,NA,TGCAGTGCTCCGGGACAACAAGAGACCCAGTACTTC,CSAPGQQETQYF
TRBV5-1,few,TRBJ2-7,NA,TGCGCCAGCAGCTTAAGGGCAGGGTCCTACGAGCAGTACTTC,CASSLRAGSYEQYF
TRBV20-1,NA,TRBJ1-4,NA,TGCAGTGCTAGAGATTTAGGCAGTCCCTTTTGGGAAAAACTGTTTTTT,CSARDLGSPFWEKLFF
TRBV12-5,few,TRBJ1-4,NA,TGTGCTAGTGGTTACCCGGACGCAGCTCGAGACCCTAATGAAAAACTGTTTTTT,CASGYPDAARDPNEKLFF
TRBV29-1,NA,TRBJ1-2,NA,TGCAGCACGGACAGTGGTAACTATGGCTACACCTTC,CSTDSGNYGYTF
TRBV29-1,few,TRBJ2-5,NA,TGCAGCGTTGGGGCCGTTAGGGGGCAAGAGACCCAGTACTTC,CSVGAVRGQETQYF
TRBV20-1,NA,TRBJ2-5,TRBD2,TGCAGTGCTACTTCGTTAGCGGGAGCGCTGCAAGAGACCCAGTACTTC,CSATSLAGALQETQYF
TRBV7-2,NA,TRBJ1-2,NA,TGTGCCAGCAGCGATTACAGGGAAGACGGTGGCTACACCTTC,CASSDYREDGGYTF
TRBV9,few,TRBJ2-1,NA,TGTGCCAGCAGCGGTGGGGACGTTTACAATGAGCAGTTCTTC,CASSGGDVYNEQFF
TRBV9,NA,TRBJ2-1,TRBD2,TGTGCCAGCAGCGTAGGAACTAGCGGGAGTATTAGCTCCTACAATGAGCAGTTCTTC,CASSVGTSGSISSYNEQFF
TRBV4-2,NA,TRBJ2-7,NA,TGTGCCAGCAGCTACACAAAGGGGAACGAGCAGTACTTC,CASSYTKGNEQYF
TRBV7-2,few,TRBJ2-1,NA,TGTGCCAGCAGCTCGGAACCGGGCGGCAGGAATGAGCAGTTCTTC,CASSSEPGGRNEQFF
TRBV12-3/TRBV12-4,few,TRBJ1-2,NA,TGTGCCAGCAGTTTTAGCCAGGCCCCAATCGGCTACACCTTC,CASSFSQAPIGYTF
TRBV20-1,NA,TRBJ2-7,NA,TGCAGTGCTAGAGTAGGGGGGCCCCAGTACTTC,CSARVGGPQYF
TRBV7-9,NA,TRBJ2-1,NA,TGTGCCAGCAGCTTAGGACGGACCCCCGTCAATGAGCAGTTCTTC,CASSLGRTPVNEQFF
TRBV28,few,TRBJ1-5,NA,TGTGCCAGCAGGCCAGGGGGCAATCAGCCCCAGCATTTT,CASRPGGNQPQHF
TRBV7-2,NA,TRBJ2-7,NA,TGTGCCAGCAGCTCCAGCAGGGCCTACAATGAGCAGTACTTC,CASSSSRAYNEQYF
TRBV24-1,NA,TRBJ1-2,NA,TGTGCCGTCGGAGGGGTGACGGAAGGCTACACCTTC,CAVGGVTEGYTF
TRBV3-1,NA,TRBJ2-4,NA,TGTGCCAGCAGCCAAGACTCACACAACACAAACATTCAGTACTTC,CASSQDSHNTNIQYF
TRBV6-2/TRBV6-3,NA,TRBJ2-7,TRBD2,TGTGCCAGCAAGCTAGCGGGAGCCTCCTACGAGCAGTACTTC,CASKLAGASYEQYF
TRBV7-9,NA,TRBJ2-5,TRBD1,TGTGCCAGCAGCCTTAACAGGGGCGCTATCCAAGAGACCCAGTACTTC,CASSLNRGAIQETQYF
TRBV7-9,once,TRBJ2-3,NA,TGTGCCAGCAGCTACCTAGGGGTTACGCAGTATTTT,CASSYLGVTQYF
TRBV7-2,NA,TRBJ2-3,TRBD2,TGTGCCAGCAGCTTCCGACTAGCGGGAGGAGGAGATACGCAGTATTTT,CASSFRLAGGGDTQYF
TRBV20-1,many,TRBJ1-5,TRBD1,TGCAGTGCTACCTCAGGGGACAGGGGGCAACAGCCCCAGCATTTT,CSATSGDRGQQPQHF
TRBV15,few,TRBJ2-3,NA,TGTGCCACCAGGAGGAACGGACAGCTTAGCACAGATACGCAGTATTTT,CATRRNGQLSTDTQYF
TRBV27,NA,TRBJ1-1,NA,TGTGAGACTACAAGAGGTTCTGAAGCTTTCTTT,CETTRGSEAFF
TRBV6-6,NA,TRBJ2-5,TRBD2,TGTGCCAGCAGTTACGGGATGGCAAGCGGGGGGGCTGGGACCCAGTACTTC,CASSYGMASGGAGTQYF
TRBV29-1,once,TRBJ2-3,NA,TGCAGCGCTAGACAGCCCCATACGCAGTATTTT,CSARQPHTQYF
TRBV9,NA,TRBJ1-2,TRBD1,TGTGCCAGCAGCGTATCCCGACAGGGGTTAAACTATGGCTACACCTTC,CASSVSRQGLNYGYTF
TRBV29-1,NA,TRBJ1-2,NA,TGCGGCGTCCTCCAGCCGGAGGGCTATGGCTACACCTTC,CGVLQPEGYGYTF
TRBV7-2,NA,TRBJ2-7,NA,TGTGCCAGCAGCCTGCTTGCTGTTCGTGGCGAGCAGTACTTC,CASSLLAVRGEQYF